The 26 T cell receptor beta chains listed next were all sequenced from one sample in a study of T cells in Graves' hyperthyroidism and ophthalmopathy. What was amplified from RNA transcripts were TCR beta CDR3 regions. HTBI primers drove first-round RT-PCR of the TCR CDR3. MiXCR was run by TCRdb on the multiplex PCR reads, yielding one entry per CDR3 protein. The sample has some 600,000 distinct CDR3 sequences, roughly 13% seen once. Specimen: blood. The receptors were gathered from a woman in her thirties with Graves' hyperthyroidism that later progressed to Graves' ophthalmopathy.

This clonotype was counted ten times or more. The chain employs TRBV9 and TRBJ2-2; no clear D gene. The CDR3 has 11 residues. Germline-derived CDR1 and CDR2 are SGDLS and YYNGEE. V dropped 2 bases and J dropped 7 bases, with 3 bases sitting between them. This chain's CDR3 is CASSVGGELFF. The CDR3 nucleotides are TGTGCCAGCAGCGTTGGCGGGGAGCTGTTTTTT.

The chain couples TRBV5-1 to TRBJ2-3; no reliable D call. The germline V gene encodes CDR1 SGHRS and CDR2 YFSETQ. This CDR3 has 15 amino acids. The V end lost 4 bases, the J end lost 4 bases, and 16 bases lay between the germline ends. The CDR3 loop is CASSLDPSVSDTQYF. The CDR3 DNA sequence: TGCGCCAGCAGCCTAGACCCAAGTGTATCAGATACGCAGTATTTT.

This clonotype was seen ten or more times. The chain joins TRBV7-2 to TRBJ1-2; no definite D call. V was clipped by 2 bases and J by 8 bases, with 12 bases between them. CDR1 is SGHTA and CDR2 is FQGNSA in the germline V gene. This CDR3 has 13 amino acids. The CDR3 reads CASSLSRLGGYTF. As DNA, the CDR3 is TGTGCCAGCAGCTTAAGCAGGTTGGGAGGCTACACCTTC.

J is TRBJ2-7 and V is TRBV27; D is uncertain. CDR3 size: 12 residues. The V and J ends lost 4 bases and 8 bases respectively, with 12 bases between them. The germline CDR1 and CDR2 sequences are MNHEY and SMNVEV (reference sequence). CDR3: CASSSDVWQQYF. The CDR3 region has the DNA TGTGCCAGCAGTTCTGACGTGTGGCAGCAGTACTTC.

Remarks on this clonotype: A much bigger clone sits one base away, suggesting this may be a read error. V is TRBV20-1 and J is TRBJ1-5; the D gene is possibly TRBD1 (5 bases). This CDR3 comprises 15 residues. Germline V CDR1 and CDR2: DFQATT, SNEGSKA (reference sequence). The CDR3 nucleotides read TGCAGTGCTGAGACCAGGGTAGGCGGCAATCAGCCCCACCATTTT. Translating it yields CSAETRVGGNQPHHF.

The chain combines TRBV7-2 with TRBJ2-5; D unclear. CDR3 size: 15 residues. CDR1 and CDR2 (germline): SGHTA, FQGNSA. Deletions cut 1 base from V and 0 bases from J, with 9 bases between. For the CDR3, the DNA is TGTGCCAGCAGCTTAGAAGGCCTGTACCAAGAGACCCAGTACTTC. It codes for CASSLEGLYQETQYF.

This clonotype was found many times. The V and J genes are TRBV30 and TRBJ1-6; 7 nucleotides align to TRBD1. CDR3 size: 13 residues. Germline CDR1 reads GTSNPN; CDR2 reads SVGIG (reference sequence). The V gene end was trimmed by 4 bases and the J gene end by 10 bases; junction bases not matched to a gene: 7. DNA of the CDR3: TGTGCCTGGACTAGGACAGGAGGGTCACCCCTCCACTTT. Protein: CAWTRTGGSPLHF.

Written as DNA, the CDR3 is TGTGCCAGCAGTTCCGAGAGAGTCGCCTCCCATGAGCAGTTCTTC. Protein: CASSSERVASHEQFF. The chain couples TRBV6-2 or TRBV6-3 to TRBJ2-1; D unclear. The ends were cut back, 4 bases at V and 8 bases at J, with 18 bases in the middle. This CDR3 has 15 residues. From germline, CDR1 is MNHEY and CDR2 SVGEGT.

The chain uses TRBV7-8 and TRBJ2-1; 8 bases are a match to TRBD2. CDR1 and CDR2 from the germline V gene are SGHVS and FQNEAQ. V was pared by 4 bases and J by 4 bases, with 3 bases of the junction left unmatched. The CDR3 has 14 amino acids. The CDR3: CASSWTSLYNEQFF. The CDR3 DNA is TGTGCCAGCAGCTGGACTAGCCTTTACAATGAGCAGTTCTTC.

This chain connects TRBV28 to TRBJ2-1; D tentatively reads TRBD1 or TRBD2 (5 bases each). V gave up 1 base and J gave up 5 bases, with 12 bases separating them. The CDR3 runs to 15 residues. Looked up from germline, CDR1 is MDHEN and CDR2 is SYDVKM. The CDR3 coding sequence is TGTGCCAGCAGTTTATCCGGCCCGGGGCACAATGAGCAGTTCTTC. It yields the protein CASSLSGPGHNEQFF.

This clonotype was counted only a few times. The CDR3 loop reads CASSPNGRDEKLFF. CDR3 bases: TGTGCCAGCAGCCCTAACGGGAGGGATGAAAAACTGTTTTTT. The J gene is TRBJ1-4, the V gene TRBV9; D is ambiguous. In germline, CDR1 is SGDLS, CDR2 YYNGEE. The V end was cut by 4 bases, the J end by 6 bases, with 13 bases between. The CDR3 is made up of 14 amino acids.

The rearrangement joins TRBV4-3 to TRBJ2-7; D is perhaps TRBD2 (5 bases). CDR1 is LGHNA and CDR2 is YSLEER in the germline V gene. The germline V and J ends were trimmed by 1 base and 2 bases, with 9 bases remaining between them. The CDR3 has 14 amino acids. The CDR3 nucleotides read TGCGCCAGCAGCCAAGCCGTCGGGGCCTACGAGCAGTACTTC. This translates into CASSQAVGAYEQYF.

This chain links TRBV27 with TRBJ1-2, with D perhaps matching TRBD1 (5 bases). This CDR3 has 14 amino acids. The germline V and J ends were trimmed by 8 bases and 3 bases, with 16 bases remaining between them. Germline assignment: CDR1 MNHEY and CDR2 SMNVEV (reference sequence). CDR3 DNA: TGTGCCAGCCGCCGGGACGGTGAGGACTATGGCTACACCTTC. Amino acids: CASRRDGEDYGYTF.

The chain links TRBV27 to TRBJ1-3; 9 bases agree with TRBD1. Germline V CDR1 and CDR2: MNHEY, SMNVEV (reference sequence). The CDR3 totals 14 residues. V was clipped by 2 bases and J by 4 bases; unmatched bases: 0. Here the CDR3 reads CASSLGQGGNTIYF. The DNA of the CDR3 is TGTGCCAGCAGTTTAGGACAGGGGGGAAACACCATATATTTT.

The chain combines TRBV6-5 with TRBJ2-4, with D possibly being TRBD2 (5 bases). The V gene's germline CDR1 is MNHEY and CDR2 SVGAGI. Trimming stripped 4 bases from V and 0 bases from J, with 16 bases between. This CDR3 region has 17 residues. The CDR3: CASSSPRGESAKNIQYF. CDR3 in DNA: TGTGCCAGCAGTTCTCCTCGGGGAGAATCAGCCAAAAACATTCAGTACTTC.

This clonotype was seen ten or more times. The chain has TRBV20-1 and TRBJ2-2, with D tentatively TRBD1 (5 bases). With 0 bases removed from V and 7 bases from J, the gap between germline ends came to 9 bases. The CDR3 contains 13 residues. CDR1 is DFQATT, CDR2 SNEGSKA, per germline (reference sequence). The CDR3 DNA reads TGCAGTGCTAGAGAGACAGTCTACGGGGAGCTGTTTTTT. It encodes CSARETVYGELFF.

The CDR3 nucleotides read TGTGCCAGCAGTTTATGGAGGGGGGACAATAATTCACCCCTCCACTTT. This translates into CASSLWRGDNNSPLHF. V usage is TRBV28 and J usage is TRBJ1-6; D possibly corresponds to TRBD1 (6 bases). V lost 0 bases, J lost 5 bases, and 11 bases lay in between. There are 16 residues in the CDR3. The germline gives CDR1 MDHEN, CDR2 SYDVKM.

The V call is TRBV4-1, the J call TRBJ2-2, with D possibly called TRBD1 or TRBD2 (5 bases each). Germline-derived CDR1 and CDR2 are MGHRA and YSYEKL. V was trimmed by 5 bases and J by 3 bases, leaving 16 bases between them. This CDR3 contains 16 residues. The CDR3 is CASSEAVREYTGELFF. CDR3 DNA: TGCGCCAGCAGCGAAGCGGTCAGGGAATACACCGGGGAGCTGTTTTTT.

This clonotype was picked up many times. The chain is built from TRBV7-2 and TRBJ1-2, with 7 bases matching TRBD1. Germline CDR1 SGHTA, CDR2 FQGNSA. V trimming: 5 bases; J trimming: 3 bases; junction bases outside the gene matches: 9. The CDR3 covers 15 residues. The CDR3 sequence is CASSPYRTGDYGYTF. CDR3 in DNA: TGTGCCAGCAGCCCATACCGGACAGGCGACTATGGCTACACCTTC. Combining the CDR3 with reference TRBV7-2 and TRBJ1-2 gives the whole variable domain GAGVSQSPSNKVTEKGKDVELRCDPISGHTALYWYRQSLGQGLEFLIYFQGNSAPDKSGLPSDRFSAERTGGSVSTLTIQRTQQEDSAVYLCASSPYRTGDYGYTFGSGTRLTVV.

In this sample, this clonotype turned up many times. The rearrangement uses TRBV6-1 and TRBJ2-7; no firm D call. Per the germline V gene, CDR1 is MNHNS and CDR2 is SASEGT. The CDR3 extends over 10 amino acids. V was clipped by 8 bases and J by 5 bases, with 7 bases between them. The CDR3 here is CASSNDEQYF. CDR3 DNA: TGTGCCAGCTCGAACGACGAGCAGTACTTC.

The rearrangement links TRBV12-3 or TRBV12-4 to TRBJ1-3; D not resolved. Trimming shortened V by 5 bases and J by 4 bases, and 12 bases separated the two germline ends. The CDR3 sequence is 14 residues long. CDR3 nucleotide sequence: TGTGCCAGCAGTGACGCGGGAGGAGGAAACACCATATATTTT. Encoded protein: CASSDAGGGNTIYF.

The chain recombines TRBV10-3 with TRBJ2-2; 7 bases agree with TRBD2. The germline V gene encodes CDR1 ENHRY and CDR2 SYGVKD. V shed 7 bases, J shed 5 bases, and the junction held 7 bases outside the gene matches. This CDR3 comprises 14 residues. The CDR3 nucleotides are TGTGCCATCAACCGGCTAGCGGATACCGGGGAGCTGTTTTTT. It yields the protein CAINRLADTGELFF.

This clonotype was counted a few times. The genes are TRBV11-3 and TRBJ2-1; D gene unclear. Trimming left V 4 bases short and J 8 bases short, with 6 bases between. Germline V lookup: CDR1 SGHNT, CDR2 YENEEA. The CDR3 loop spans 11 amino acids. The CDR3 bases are TGTGCCAGCAGCTACGGCGATGAGCAGTTCTTC. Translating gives CASSYGDEQFF.

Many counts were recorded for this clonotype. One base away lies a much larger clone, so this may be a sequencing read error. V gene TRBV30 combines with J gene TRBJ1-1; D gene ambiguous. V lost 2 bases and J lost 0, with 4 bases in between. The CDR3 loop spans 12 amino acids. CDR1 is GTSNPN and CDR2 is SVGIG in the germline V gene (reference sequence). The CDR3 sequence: CAWSLMNTEAFF. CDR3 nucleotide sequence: TGTGCCTGGAGTTTAATGAACACTGAAGCTTTCTTT.

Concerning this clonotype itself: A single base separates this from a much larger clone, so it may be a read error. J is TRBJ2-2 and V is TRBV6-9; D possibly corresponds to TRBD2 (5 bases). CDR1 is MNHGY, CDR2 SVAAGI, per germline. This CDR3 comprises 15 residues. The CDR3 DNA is TGTGCCAGCAGTTATCCTGCCGCGAACACCGGGGAGCGGTTTTTT. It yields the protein CASSYPAANTGERFF.

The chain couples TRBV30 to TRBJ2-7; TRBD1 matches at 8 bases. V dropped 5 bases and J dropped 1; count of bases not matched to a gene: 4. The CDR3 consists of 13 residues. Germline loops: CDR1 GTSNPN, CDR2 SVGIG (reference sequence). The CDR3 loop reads CAWQTGVSYEQYF. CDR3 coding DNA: TGTGCCTGGCAGACAGGGGTTTCCTACGAGCAGTACTTC.